Below are 8 T cell receptor beta chains sequenced from a single sample in a study of blood T cell repertoires in COVID-19. The repertoire was sequenced with immunoSEQ multiplex PCR; TCRdb's copy has only in-frame clones and lacks some. Altogether about 24,000 clones are present, nearly 90% being singletons, with the ten largest covering roughly a fifth. The sample comprised peripheral blood. The origin of the receptors is a human donor in a cohort sampled during active COVID-19.

The J gene is TRBJ1-5, the V gene TRBV5-4, with a possible D match to TRBD1 (5 bases). The V end was cut by 0 bases, the J end by 0 bases, with 10 bases between. Germline assignment: CDR1 SGHNT and CDR2 YYREEE (reference sequence). CDR3 length equals 16 residues. CDR3 coding DNA: TGTGCCAGCAGCTTGGGGGGCCACAATAGCAATCAGCCCCAGCATTTT. Protein sequence: CASSLGGHNSNQPQHF.

This clone was counted between two and nine times. Here the CDR3 DNA reads TGTGCCAGCAGCGCGCTGACCGGAATAGCTAGCACAGATACGCAGTATTTT. Translated, it gives CASSALTGIASTDTQYF. J is TRBJ2-3 and V is TRBV9; D not resolved. Germline loops: CDR1 SGDLS, CDR2 YYNGEE. This CDR3 comprises 17 residues. V lost 3 bases and J 0 bases, leaving 17 bases between the germline ends.

The V call is TRBV3-1 (or the pseudogene TRBV3-2), the J call TRBJ2-1, with TRBD2 matching 13 bases. With 4 bases clipped from V and 5 bases from J, the junction kept 14 bases outside the gene matches. The length of the CDR3 is 19 residues. Looked up from germline, CDR1 is LGHDT and CDR2 is YNNKEL (reference sequence). Here the CDR3 reads CASSPRLAGGHRRNNEQFF. In DNA, the CDR3 is TGTGCCAGCAGCCCCCGACTAGCGGGGGGCCACCGACGCAACAATGAGCAGTTCTTC.

The V call is TRBV4-1, the J call TRBJ2-3; 9 nucleotides agree with TRBD2. CDR1 is MGHRA and CDR2 is YSYEKL in the germline V gene. Trimming at V came to 8 bases and at J to 0 bases, leaving 3 bases not matched to a gene. The CDR3 contains 14 residues. CDR3 region: CASDSGGSTDTQYF. CDR3 sequence (DNA): TGCGCCAGCGATAGCGGGGGAAGCACAGATACGCAGTATTTT.

The rearrangement links TRBV18 to TRBJ1-4, with D tentatively TRBD1 (6 bases). V was shortened by 2 bases and J by 8 bases, with 15 bases between the two germline ends. CDR3 length: 15 amino acids. The germline V gene has CDR1 KGHSH and CDR2 LQKENI. DNA for the CDR3: TGTGCCAGCTCACCAGAGAACAGGGTATGGGAAAAACTGTTTTTT. Its protein is CASSPENRVWEKLFF.

This clone was recorded a few times. The chain carries TRBV11-2 and TRBJ2-3, with TRBD2 matching 8 bases. V was pared by 2 bases and J by 6 bases, with 7 bases of the junction left unmatched. CDR3 size: 15 residues. Germline V lookup: CDR1 SGHAT, CDR2 FQNNGV. CDR3 nucleotides: TGTGCCAGCAGCTTAAGCGAGCGGGGGATGGATACGCAGTATTTT. The encoded protein is CASSLSERGMDTQYF.

The CDR3 loop is CASEEDSYNEQFF. CDR3 coding DNA: TGTGCCAGCGAAGAGGACTCCTACAATGAGCAGTTCTTC. The V call is TRBV28, the J call TRBJ2-1, with D uncertain. Germline loops: CDR1 MDHEN, CDR2 SYDVKM. This CDR3 region has 13 residues. Trimming took off 8 bases at V and 0 bases at J, with 8 bases between the two ends.

This rearrangement joins TRBV19 to TRBJ2-6; weak D call: TRBD1 (5 bases). This CDR3 is built from 16 residues. Trimming took 4 bases from V and 0 from J, leaving 10 bases between them. Per germline, CDR1 LNHDA and CDR2 SQIVND (reference sequence). The CDR3 coding sequence is TGTGCCAGTAGTAGGACACTCAACTCTGGGGCCAACGTCCTGACTTTC. Amino acids: CASSRTLNSGANVLTF.